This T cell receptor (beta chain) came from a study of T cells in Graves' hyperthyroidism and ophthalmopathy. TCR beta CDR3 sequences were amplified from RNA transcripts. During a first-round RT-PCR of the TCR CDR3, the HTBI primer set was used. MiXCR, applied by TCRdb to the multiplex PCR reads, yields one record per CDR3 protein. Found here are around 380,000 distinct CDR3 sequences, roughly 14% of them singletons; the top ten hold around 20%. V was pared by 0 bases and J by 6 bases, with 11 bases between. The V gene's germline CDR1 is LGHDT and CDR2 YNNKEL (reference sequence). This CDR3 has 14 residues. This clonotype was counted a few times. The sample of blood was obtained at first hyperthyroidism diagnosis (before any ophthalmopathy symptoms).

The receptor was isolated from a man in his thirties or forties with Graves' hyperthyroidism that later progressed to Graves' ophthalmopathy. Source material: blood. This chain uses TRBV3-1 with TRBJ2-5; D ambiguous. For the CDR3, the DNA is TGTGCCAGCAGCCAAGATCTAGGTTTTAAGACCCAGTACTTC. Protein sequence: CASSQDLGFKTQYF.